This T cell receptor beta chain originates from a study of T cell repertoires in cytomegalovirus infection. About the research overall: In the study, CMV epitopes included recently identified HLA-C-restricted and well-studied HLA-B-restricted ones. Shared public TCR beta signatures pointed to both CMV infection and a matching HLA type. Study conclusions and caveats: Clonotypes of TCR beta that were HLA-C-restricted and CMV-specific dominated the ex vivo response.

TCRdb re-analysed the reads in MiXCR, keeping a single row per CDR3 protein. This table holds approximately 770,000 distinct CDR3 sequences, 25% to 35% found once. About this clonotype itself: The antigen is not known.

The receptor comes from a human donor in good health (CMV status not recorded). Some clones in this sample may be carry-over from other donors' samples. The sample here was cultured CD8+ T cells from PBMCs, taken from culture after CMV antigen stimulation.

CDR3 loop: CASTQRGWGVDYGYTF. CDR3 nucleotides: TGTGCCAGCACCCAGAGGGGGTGGGGGGTAGACTATGGCTACACCTTC. The J gene is TRBJ1-2, the V gene TRBV6-1, with D possibly TRBD1 on 6 matching bases. This CDR3 is 16 amino acids long. V gave up 7 bases and J gave up 3 bases, with 21 bases separating them. Germline V lookup: CDR1 MNHNS, CDR2 SASEGT.